A selection of T cell receptor beta chains follows, all from one sample in a study of cytomegalovirus exposure and HLA in healthy donors. Sequenced by immunoSEQ multiplex PCR; TCRdb stores in-frame clones only, minus some. In the table there are over 120,000 clones, 80% of which are singletons. Input material: PBMCs. The receptors shown here come from a man aged 50 or older in good health and CMV-seronegative. The CDR3 runs from the conserved cysteine through the conserved F or W. A D gene is named only where the DNA matches it firmly. Not every row has a clone size; where given, it reads once, few, many or a size class.

d_call j_call clone_size v_call cdr3_aa cdr3_nt
TRBD1 TRBJ2-3 NA TRBV6-6 CASTQTGDRTDTQYF TGTGCCAGCACCCAGACAGGGGACCGCACAGATACGCAGTATTTT
TRBD1 TRBJ2-5 NA TRBV6-6 CASSPTGEETQYF TGTGCCAGCAGTCCGACAGGGGAAGAGACCCAGTACTTC
TRBD1 TRBJ2-2 NA TRBV25-1 CASSEGTVRTGELFF TGTGCCAGCAGTGAGGGGACAGTACGGACCGGGGAGCTGTTTTTT
NA TRBJ2-7 NA TRBV5-1 CASSLEAVSYEQYF TGCGCCAGCAGCTTGGAAGCCGTTTCCTACGAGCAGTACTTC
TRBD1 TRBJ2-1 NA TRBV5-1 CASRIFLSGTADNEQFF TGCGCCAGCCGAATCTTCCTTTCCGGGACAGCGGACAATGAGCAGTTCTTC
TRBD1 TRBJ1-1 NA TRBV18 CASSLGQGALGTEAFF TGTGCCAGCTCTCTGGGACAGGGGGCTCTGGGCACTGAAGCTTTCTTT
NA TRBJ2-2 NA TRBV4-2 CASSQERNRGLELFF TGTGCCAGCAGCCAGGAAAGAAACAGGGGACTGGAGCTGTTTTTT
NA TRBJ1-4 NA TRBV6-4 CASSDLGQRNEKLFF TGTGCCAGCAGTGACTTGGGGCAGCGTAATGAAAAACTGTTTTTT
NA TRBJ1-6 NA TRBV12-5 CASGWSPGHSSYNSPLHF TGTGCTAGTGGTTGGAGCCCGGGACACAGCTCCTATAATTCACCCCTCCACTTT
TRBD1 TRBJ2-1 NA TRBV6-5 CASRGTGWDEQFF TGTGCCAGCAGGGGGACAGGGTGGGATGAGCAGTTCTTC
NA TRBJ2-1 NA TRBV30 CAWSPRDNEQFF TGTGCCTGGAGTCCTCGGGACAATGAGCAGTTCTTC
TRBD2 TRBJ2-3 NA TRBV5-1 CASSFGAVSGRATDTQYF TGCGCCAGCAGCTTTGGGGCTGTTAGCGGGAGGGCTACAGATACGCAGTATTTT
NA TRBJ1-2 NA TRBV18 CASSPNQGDYGYTF TGTGCCAGCTCACCGAACCAGGGCGACTATGGCTACACCTTC
NA TRBJ2-7 NA TRBV9 CASSVDESYEQYF TGTGCCAGCAGCGTAGATGAGAGCTACGAGCAGTACTTC
NA TRBJ1-2 once TRBV5-1 CASSPPGGGGYTF TGCGCCAGCTCCCCCCCCGGGGGGGGAGGCTACACCTTC
TRBD1 TRBJ2-7 NA TRBV5-4 CASSLRTGGSREQYF TGTGCCAGCAGCTTGAGGACAGGGGGATCTCGGGAGCAGTACTTC
TRBD1 TRBJ2-7 NA TRBV7-9 CASSWTGEGHEQYF TGTGCCAGCAGCTGGACAGGGGAGGGCCACGAGCAGTACTTC
NA TRBJ2-7 NA TRBV19 CASTKSGGQPFYEQYF TGTGCCAGTACGAAATCAGGCGGGCAGCCATTCTACGAGCAGTACTTC
NA TRBJ2-7 NA TRBV19 CASSKVGLRSDYEQYF TGTGCCAGTAGTAAGGTCGGACTTCGGTCAGACTACGAGCAGTACTTC
NA TRBJ1-4 NA TRBV5-1 CASSLGQDNEKLFF TGCGCCAGCAGCTTGGGTCAGGATAATGAAAAACTGTTTTTT
TRBD2 TRBJ2-3 once TRBV5-1 CASSEGLATTDTQYF TGCGCCAGCAGCGAGGGACTAGCGACTACAGATACGCAGTATTTT
NA TRBJ1-2 once TRBV15 CATSRGGGGSSTLTF TGTGCCACCAGCAGAGGGGGCGGCGGATCCTCCACCCTTACCTTC
TRBD1 TRBJ1-4 few TRBV2 CASSSDRGREKLFF TGTGCCAGCAGTTCTGACAGGGGGCGTGAAAAACTGTTTTTT
NA TRBJ2-1 NA TRBV7-8 CASSLARAGYYNEQFF TGTGCCAGCAGCTTAGCGCGAGCAGGGTACTACAATGAGCAGTTCTTC
NA TRBJ2-1 NA TRBV7-9 CASSLGRGLFF TGTGCCAGCAGCTTAGGGCGGGGACTGTTCTTC
NA TRBJ2-3 NA TRBV7-9 CASSLSSTDTQYF TGTGCCAGCAGCTTAAGCAGCACAGATACGCAGTATTTT
TRBD1 TRBJ1-2 NA TRBV10-3 CAIRGTGGDGYGYTF TGTGCCATCAGGGGGACAGGGGGCGATGGCTATGGCTACACCTTC
NA TRBJ1-1 NA TRBV27 CATSGGLNTEAFF TGTGCCACCTCTGGGGGCCTGAACACTGAAGCTTTCTTT
NA TRBJ2-7 NA TRBV30 CAWKTGIRLGEQYF TGTGCCTGGAAAACGGGAATTCGTCTCGGCGAGCAGTACTTC
TRBD2 TRBJ2-1 NA TRBV9 CASNRLAGGNEQFF TGTGCCAGCAACAGGCTAGCGGGGGGTAATGAGCAGTTCTTC
TRBD1 TRBJ2-5 NA TRBV5-1 CASGRDRAPSGETQYF TGCGCCAGCGGACGGGACAGGGCACCCTCGGGAGAGACCCAGTACTTC
TRBD2 TRBJ2-3 NA TRBV5-1 CASKVSGGAPDTQYF TGCGCCAGCAAAGTTAGCGGGGGGGCGCCAGATACGCAGTATTTT
NA TRBJ1-3 NA TRBV7-9 CASSAWGVSGNTIYF TGTGCCAGCAGCGCTTGGGGGGTATCTGGAAACACCATATATTTT
TRBD1 TRBJ2-1 once TRBV6-1 CASRADRNNEQFF TGTGCCAGCAGGGCGGACAGGAACAATGAGCAGTTCTTC
TRBD1 TRBJ2-7 NA TRBV6-1 CVSRGRQGSQYEQYF TGTGTCAGCAGAGGTAGACAGGGAAGTCAGTACGAGCAGTACTTC
NA TRBJ1-3 NA TRBV6-5 CASSRDGSSGNTIYF TGTGCCAGCAGTCGCGACGGGAGCTCTGGAAACACCATATATTTT
TRBD1 TRBJ1-4 once TRBV29-1 CSVASGTGNEKLFF TGCAGCGTTGCGTCTGGGACAGGGAATGAAAAACTGTTTTTT
TRBD2 TRBJ2-1 NA TRBV5-4 CASSSVGVAGTSYNEQFF TGTGCCAGCAGCTCGGTGGGCGTAGCGGGGACCTCCTACAATGAGCAGTTCTTC
TRBD1 TRBJ1-5 NA TRBV19 CASPRQGGDQPQHF TGTGCCAGCCCCCGACAGGGGGGGGATCAGCCCCAGCATTTT
NA TRBJ1-5 NA TRBV5-1 CASSLDVNVSPQHF TGCGCCAGCAGCTTGGATGTCAATGTTTCACCCCAGCATTTT
NA TRBJ1-5 NA TRBV5-1 CASSLDLNQPQHF TGCGCCAGCAGCTTGGACCTAAATCAGCCCCAGCATTTT
NA TRBJ2-7 NA TRBV29-1 CSVADRVSYEQYF TGCAGCGTTGCTGACAGAGTCTCCTACGAGCAGTACTTC